Listed below are T cell receptor beta chains from one sample, sequenced in a study of blood T cell dynamics during melanoma immunotherapy. The assay was immunoSEQ multiplex PCR, and TCRdb's table has in-frame clones only and misses some. This table has some 11,000 clones, approximately 84% appearing once. The material sequenced was blood, taken from a patient treated with checkpoint blockade. The receptors here all came from a human donor with melanoma. Each CDR3 is given with its conserved first and last residue. Each record gives: D gene, J gene, V gene, clone size, CDR3 protein, CDR3 DNA. The D gene is left open where the match is weak. Clone size is shown for a subset of rows, as once, few, many or a class of expanded clone.

>TRBD1|TRBJ2-2|TRBV6-1|-
CASSGTGELTGELFF
TGTGCCAGCAGCGGCACAGGGGAGCTCACCGGGGAGCTGTTTTTT
>-|TRBJ2-5|TRBV27|-
CASSLSGETQYF
TGTGCCAGCAGTTTATCGGGAGAGACCCAGTACTTC
>-|TRBJ2-7|TRBV21-1|-
CASSKKEEVKSSYEQYF
TGTGCCAGCAGCAAAAAGGAGGAAGTTAAGAGCTCCTACGAGCAGTACTTC
>TRBD1|TRBJ1-5|TRBV30|-
CAWSTTGGQPQHF
TGTGCCTGGAGTACGACAGGGGGACAGCCCCAGCATTTT
>-|TRBJ1-3|TRBV28|-
CASSPPNRVSGNTIYF
TGTGCCAGCAGCCCCCCGAACAGGGTCTCTGGAAACACCATATATTTT
>TRBD1|TRBJ1-5|TRBV28|-
CASSLTGQGNQPQHF
TGTGCCAGCAGTTTAACAGGACAGGGAAATCAGCCCCAGCATTTT
>TRBD2|TRBJ2-1|TRBV6-5|once
CASRSAGRYNEQFF
TGTGCCAGCAGGTCAGCGGGGAGATACAATGAGCAGTTCTTC
>-|TRBJ1-1|TRBV6-5|-
CASSYPRDGTEAFF
TGTGCCAGCAGTTACCCCAGGGATGGCACTGAAGCTTTCTTT
>-|TRBJ2-7|TRBV6-5|-
CASSYSLDSSYEQYF
TGTGCCAGCAGTTACTCGTTAGACAGCTCCTACGAGCAGTACTTC
>TRBD1|TRBJ2-7|TRBV15|-
CATSTPDRVREQYF
TGTGCCACCAGCACCCCGGACAGGGTCAGGGAGCAGTACTTC
>TRBD1|TRBJ1-2|TRBV15|-
CATSITGTVSYGYTF
TGTGCCACCAGCATTACCGGGACAGTTTCCTATGGCTACACCTTC
>TRBD1|TRBJ1-2|TRBV28|-
CASSLPGTESYGYTF
TGTGCCAGCAGCCTCCCCGGGACAGAGAGTTATGGCTACACCTTC
>TRBD1|TRBJ2-7|TRBV7-9|few
CASSPDRATAQYF
TGTGCCAGCAGCCCCGACAGGGCTACGGCCCAGTACTTC
>-|TRBJ2-5|TRBV7-6|-
CASSLEGLRSGTQYF
TGTGCCAGCAGTCTAGAGGGACTGCGGTCGGGGACCCAGTACTTC
>-|TRBJ2-3|TRBV9|-
CASSPAGDTQYF
TGTGCCAGCAGCCCTGCAGGAGATACGCAGTATTTT
>-|TRBJ1-1|TRBV7-3|-
CASSLQGSTEAFF
TGTGCCAGCAGCCTCCAGGGATCTACTGAAGCTTTCTTT
>TRBD1|TRBJ1-5|TRBV19|-
CASNTRQGHQPQHF
TGTGCCAGTAATACTAGACAGGGTCACCAGCCCCAGCATTTT
>TRBD1|TRBJ1-1|TRBV6-5|-
CATLTGLNTEAFF
TGTGCCACCCTGACAGGGCTGAACACTGAAGCTTTCTTT
>-|TRBJ1-4|TRBV7-2|-
CASSIGGSNEKLFF
TGTGCCAGCAGCATAGGGGGTAGTAATGAAAAACTGTTTTTT
>-|TRBJ2-1|TRBV27|-
CASSLSDYNEQFF
TGTGCCAGCAGTTTATCGGATTACAATGAGCAGTTCTTC
>-|TRBJ1-3|TRBV7-2|-
CASSLDSRTGNTIYF
TGTGCCAGCAGCTTGGACAGCCGAACGGGAAACACCATATATTTT
>-|TRBJ1-2|TRBV21-1|-
CASSLTGESYGYTF
TGTGCCAGCAGCTTAACAGGAGAATCCTATGGCTACACCTTC
>-|TRBJ2-5|TRBV7-2|-
CASSLATNIRETQYF
TGTGCCAGCAGCTTAGCGACGAATATCAGAGAGACCCAGTACTTC
>-|TRBJ1-1|TRBV30|few
CAWSVRDGTEAFF
TGTGCCTGGAGTGTCAGGGATGGCACTGAAGCTTTCTTT
>-|TRBJ2-2|TRBV6-5|-
CASSWAGAVTGELFF
TGTGCCAGCAGTTGGGCGGGGGCGGTCACCGGGGAGCTGTTTTTT
>TRBD2|TRBJ2-1|TRBV6-5|-
CASRRTSGESNEQFF
TGTGCCAGCAGACGGACTAGCGGGGAATCCAATGAGCAGTTCTTC
>-|TRBJ2-3|TRBV4-3|-
CASSPSTGGRTDTQYF
TGCGCCAGCAGCCCTTCAACCGGAGGACGGACAGATACGCAGTATTTT
>TRBD1|TRBJ1-2|TRBV6-5|-
CASSYSRSRTGDGYTF
TGTGCCAGCAGTTACTCGAGGTCCAGGACAGGGGACGGCTACACCTTC
>TRBD2|TRBJ2-7|TRBV5-1|-
CASRTGTSGADEQYF
TGCGCCAGCAGAACCGGGACTAGCGGGGCCGACGAGCAGTACTTC
>TRBD1|TRBJ2-2|TRBV6-5|-
CASSYQGAHGELFF
TGTGCCAGCAGTTACCAGGGGGCTCACGGGGAGCTGTTTTTT
>-|TRBJ1-2|TRBV28|-
CASSLATTALYGYTF
TGTGCCAGCAGCTTAGCGACCACAGCCCTCTATGGCTACACCTTC